These T cell receptor beta chains were read from a single sample in a study of molecular identifiers for immune sequencing clone quantification. TCRdb reanalysed the PCR reads using MiXCR and keeps one entry per CDR3 protein. The profile covers around 460,000 distinct CDR3 sequences, with roughly a fifth appearing a single time and 0.65% to 0.95% taken by the ten largest. The sequenced material came from naive CD8+ T cells from blood, with Jurkat cell RNA spiked in. Every receptor here comes from a human donor in good health. Some libraries in this study had Jurkat cell RNA spiked in. Both conserved end residues are part of each CDR3. D genes are given only for firm matches. Clone size is shown for a subset of rows, as once, few, many or a class of expanded clone.

v_call: TRBV4-3
j_call: TRBJ1-1
clone_size: few
d_call: .
cdr3_aa: CASSQDLSGMNTEAFF
cdr3_nt: TGCGCCAGCAGCCAAGATCTCTCTGGTATGAACACTGAAGCTTTCTTT

v_call: TRBV4-1
j_call: TRBJ1-1
clone_size: few
d_call: .
cdr3_aa: CASSQGGTLNTEAFF
cdr3_nt: TGCGCCAGCAGCCAAGGGGGTACGTTGAACACTGAAGCTTTCTTT

v_call: TRBV7-2
j_call: TRBJ2-1
clone_size: .
d_call: .
cdr3_aa: CASSLGPYDEQFF
cdr3_nt: TGTGCCAGCAGCTTGGGACCATACGATGAGCAGTTCTTC

v_call: TRBV5-4
j_call: TRBJ2-1
clone_size: .
d_call: TRBD1
cdr3_aa: CASSLGDRGHYEQFF
cdr3_nt: TGTGCCAGCAGCTTAGGGGACAGGGGGCATTATGAGCAGTTCTTC

v_call: TRBV24-1
j_call: TRBJ2-1
clone_size: .
d_call: TRBD2
cdr3_aa: CATGLAGANNEQFF
cdr3_nt: TGTGCCACCGGACTAGCGGGAGCGAACAATGAGCAGTTCTTC

v_call: TRBV14
j_call: TRBJ2-3
clone_size: many
d_call: .
cdr3_aa: CASSQGKGDTQYF
cdr3_nt: TGTGCCAGCAGCCAAGGGAAAGGAGATACGCAGTATTTT

v_call: TRBV29-1
j_call: TRBJ2-3
clone_size: many
d_call: .
cdr3_aa: CSVVPISTDTQYF
cdr3_nt: TGCAGCGTTGTTCCTATCTCCACAGATACGCAGTATTTT

v_call: TRBV4-3
j_call: TRBJ2-7
clone_size: few
d_call: .
cdr3_aa: CASSQDYARYGIYEQYF
cdr3_nt: TGCGCCAGCAGCCAAGATTACGCACGGTACGGGATTTACGAGCAGTACTTC

v_call: TRBV9
j_call: TRBJ2-1
clone_size: .
d_call: .
cdr3_aa: CASSVGSAGEQFF
cdr3_nt: TGTGCCAGCAGCGTAGGTAGCGCGGGTGAGCAGTTCTTC

v_call: TRBV6-5
j_call: TRBJ2-3
clone_size: many
d_call: TRBD2
cdr3_aa: CASSTGLAGTDTQYF
cdr3_nt: TGTGCCAGCAGTACTGGACTAGCAGGGACAGATACGCAGTATTTT

v_call: TRBV11-2
j_call: TRBJ2-3
clone_size: many
d_call: .
cdr3_aa: CASSLPLAWRGTDTQYF
cdr3_nt: TGTGCCAGCAGCCTCCCCCTTGCGTGGAGGGGCACAGATACGCAGTATTTT

v_call: TRBV4-3
j_call: TRBJ2-1
clone_size: few
d_call: TRBD1
cdr3_aa: CASSQTGVDEQFF
cdr3_nt: TGCGCCAGCAGCCAAACAGGGGTTGATGAGCAGTTCTTC